The 4 T cell receptor beta chains below were found in one sample sequenced in a study of regulatory T cells in long-lasting Graves disease. The authors built TCR beta libraries using iRepertoire HTBI primers and Arm-PCR of CDR3 regions. Each CDR3 protein is one row after TCRdb ran MiXCR on the multiplex PCR reads. The sample lists around 400,000 distinct CDR3 sequences, roughly 15% occurring once. As for time point: newly diagnosed GD, antithyroid drugs for less than 3 months. Extracted PBMC RNA gave rise to the TCR library. The starting material was peripheral blood mononuclear cells (PBMCs), obtained at new diagnosis, from a patient treated with antithyroid drugs. These receptors originate from a female donor with Graves disease.

This clonotype was observed a few times. In DNA form, the CDR3 reads TGTGCCAGCAGTTCAGGAATCCAAGAGACCCAGTACTTC. This translates into CASSSGIQETQYF. The chain joins TRBV27 to TRBJ2-5; D is unresolved. Trimming removed 4 bases from V and 1 base from J, with 7 bases in between. The CDR3 loop spans 13 amino acids. Germline loops: CDR1 MNHEY, CDR2 SMNVEV (reference sequence).

This clonotype has at least ten counts. The chain recombines TRBV20-1 with TRBJ2-2; TRBD2 agrees at 7 bases. The CDR3 covers 14 residues. Germline CDR1 and CDR2: DFQATT and SNEGSKA (reference sequence). V trimming: 4 bases; J trimming: 3 bases; junction bases outside the gene matches: 5. CDR3 coding DNA: TGCAGTGCTAACTCAGGGAGGGACACCGGGGAGCTGTTTTTT. It yields the protein CSANSGRDTGELFF.

In this sample, this clonotype turned up many times. The V and J genes are TRBV12-3 or TRBV12-4 and TRBJ1-2; the match to TRBD1 covers 7 bases. This CDR3 spans 15 amino acids. V lost 8 bases to trimming and J lost 0 bases; unmatched junction nucleotides: 9. The CDR3 coding sequence is TGTGCCAGCGGCACCGGGACAGTTCCTAACTATGGCTACACCTTC. It encodes CASGTGTVPNYGYTF.

This clonotype was seen repeatedly, ten times or more. The rearrangement uses TRBV10-2 and TRBJ2-2; 9 positions match TRBD1. The V gene end was trimmed by 11 bases and the J gene end by 6 bases; junction bases not matched to a gene: 22. The CDR3 is 18 amino acids. CDR1 and CDR2 from the germline V gene are WSHSY and SAAADI. The CDR3 DNA follows: TGCGCCGTCAGCGGGCGGAGACAGGGGGGCTCCGGCGCCGGGGAGCTGTTTTTT. Encoded protein: CAVSGRRQGGSGAGELFF.